This entry lists 9 T cell receptor beta chains sequenced from one sample in a study of Tregs in tolerant kidney transplant recipients. The nonmyeloablative bone marrow transplants came from related graft donors, with transient mixed chimerism. Clones were read by immunoSEQ multiplex PCR, and TCRdb kept only the in-frame ones, dropping some. The sample totals about 14,000 clones. The input for sequencing was CD8+ T cells from blood (PBMCs), taken 6 months after the transplant. All receptors derive from a human patient who received a combined kidney and bone marrow transplant. Some T cells may be graft donor cells.

A note on this clone: Read data end 3 residues before the CDR3 end; the end is taken from the germline J gene. The V gene is TRBV20-1, the J gene TRBJ2-3, with TRBD1 matching 10 bases. The CDR3 runs 17 residues. Germline CDR1 and CDR2: DFQATT and SNEGSKA (reference sequence). CDR3 protein: CSASVRDRGARDQPQYF. The CDR3 bases that were read are TGCAGTGCTAGTGTCCGGGACAGGGGAGCAAGGGATCAGCCG.

On this clone itself: The read stops 3 residues short of the end of the CDR3; the missing end is completed from the germline J gene. J is TRBJ2-4 and V is TRBV7-9, with D tentatively TRBD1 or TRBD2 (5 bases each). Germline V lookup: CDR1 SEHNR, CDR2 FQNEAQ (reference sequence). The CDR3 spans 13 residues. The part of the CDR3 DNA that was read is TGTGCCAGCAGCTTAGGCAGGGAGTTTGAT. Translated: CASSLGREFD. The entire CDR3 protein is CASSLGREFDQYF.

Comment on this clone: From the germline J gene comes the end of the CDR3, since the read stops 3 residues before it. The chain links TRBV11-2 to TRBJ2-7; tentatively, D is TRBD1 or TRBD2 (5 bases each). The ends were cut back, 8 bases at V and 5 bases at J, with 10 bases in the middle. Germline V gene data show CDR1 as SGHAT and CDR2 as FQNNGV. This CDR3 has 11 residues. The CDR3 here is CASRGADEQYF. The covered CDR3 bases are TGTGCCAGCCGAGGGGCGGACGAG.

On this clone: With the read ending 3 residues before the CDR3 end, the germline J gene is used to fill in that end. The chain employs TRBV18 and TRBJ1-1, with D uncertain. This CDR3 comprises 12 residues. V was shortened by 2 bases and J by 4 bases, with 5 bases between the two germline ends. Germline values: CDR1 KGHSH, CDR2 LQKENI. This chain's CDR3 is CASSPGSTEAFF. Incomplete CDR3 DNA: TGTGCCAGCTCACCAGGCAGCACTGAA. Filled out from reference TRBV18 and TRBJ1-1, the complete variable domain reads NAGVMQNPRHLVRRRGQEARLRCSPMKGHSHVYWYRQLPEEGLKFMVYLQKENIIDESGMPKERFSAEFPKEGPSILRIQQVVRGDSAAYFCASSPGSTEAFFGQGTRLTVV.

The chain's CDR3 is CASSYTKNEQFF. The CDR3 DNA, read in part, is TGCGCCAGCAGCTACACCAAGAATGAG. The chain uses TRBV5-1 and TRBJ2-1; D ambiguous. The read ends 3 residues before the CDR3 terminus; that terminus is restored from the germline J gene. Trimming shortened V by 3 bases and J by 7 bases, and 8 bases separated the two germline ends. The CDR3 consists of 12 residues. Germline CDR1 and CDR2: SGHRS and YFSETQ.

On this clone: The sequence runs out 3 residues before the end of the CDR3; the remainder is reconstructed from the germline J gene. The V and J genes are TRBV29-1 and TRBJ2-6; possibly TRBD1 for D (5 bases). This CDR3 has 15 amino acids. CDR1 and CDR2 (germline): SQVTM, ANQGSEA. V was clipped by 6 bases and J by 0 bases, with 12 bases between them. The CDR3 loop is CSVQGYSSGANVLTF. The sequenced part of the CDR3 DNA is TGCAGCGTCCAGGGTTATTCCTCTGGGGCCAACGTC.

Worth noting for this clone: Coverage ceases 3 residues before the CDR3 finishes, and the germline J gene fills in the end. The chain joins TRBV18 to TRBJ2-7; TRBD2 is a possible D gene (6 bases). Trimming removed 3 bases from V and 1 base from J, with 10 bases in between. Germline CDR1 is KGHSH and CDR2 is LQKENI. The CDR3 contains 14 residues. The DNA read from the CDR3 is TGTGCCAGCTCACCCTGGGCGGGATCCTACGAG. This encodes CASSPWAGSYE. The full CDR3 protein reads CASSPWAGSYEQYF.

Of note for this clone: The read halts 3 residues ahead of the CDR3 end, with the missing end drawn from the germline J gene. This rearrangement joins TRBV7-9 to TRBJ1-1; no firm D call. The CDR3 sequence is 13 residues long. Germline-derived CDR1 and CDR2 are SEHNR and FQNEAQ (reference sequence). Between the trimmed V and J ends, which lost 7 bases and 6 bases, there was a span of 15 bases. The covered CDR3 bases are TGTGCCAGCACCGGACTGAGGGTGTCTGAA. Protein: CASTGLRVSE. The full CDR3 protein reads CASTGLRVSEAFF.

A word on this clone: The CDR3 end lies 3 residues beyond the end of the read and is filled in from the germline J gene. This sequence joins TRBV7-2 and TRBJ1-2, with D perhaps matching TRBD1 (6 bases). The CDR3 has 14 amino acids. Germline loops: CDR1 SGHTA, CDR2 FQGNSA. The CDR3 sequence is CASSLVGAGDDYTF. The DNA read from the CDR3 is TGTGCCAGCAGCTTAGTAGGGGCAGGGGACGAC.